This T cell receptor beta chain was found in a study of blood T cell repertoires in COVID-19. Turning to the study itself: The origin of the acute and convalescent COVID-19 samples was the United States, Italy and Spain.

Enrolled through a virtual design, the participants were between 18 and 89 years of age and came from around 25 US areas. Each participant's cohort was designated according to participant-reported clinical history. It was within 2 weeks before study entry that exposed participants met a COVID-19 case. Germline V CDR1 and CDR2: KGHDR, SFDVKD. The CDR3 spans 12 residues. V shed 8 bases and J shed 13 bases, with 17 bases lying between them. Produced via immunoSEQ multiplex PCR; TCRdb's table is partial and in-frame only. The repertoire holds 250,000 to 300,000 clones, with around 83% as singletons. The receptor's source is a woman in her forties or fifties who had been exposed to COVID-19. The genes are TRBV24-1 and TRBJ1-5; D gene unclear. The sequencing input was PBMCs or T cells enriched from blood (not recorded which). DNA of the CDR3: TGTGCCACCAAGGGTAGTATGAGGGCGCAGCATTTT. This translates into CATKGSMRAQHF.